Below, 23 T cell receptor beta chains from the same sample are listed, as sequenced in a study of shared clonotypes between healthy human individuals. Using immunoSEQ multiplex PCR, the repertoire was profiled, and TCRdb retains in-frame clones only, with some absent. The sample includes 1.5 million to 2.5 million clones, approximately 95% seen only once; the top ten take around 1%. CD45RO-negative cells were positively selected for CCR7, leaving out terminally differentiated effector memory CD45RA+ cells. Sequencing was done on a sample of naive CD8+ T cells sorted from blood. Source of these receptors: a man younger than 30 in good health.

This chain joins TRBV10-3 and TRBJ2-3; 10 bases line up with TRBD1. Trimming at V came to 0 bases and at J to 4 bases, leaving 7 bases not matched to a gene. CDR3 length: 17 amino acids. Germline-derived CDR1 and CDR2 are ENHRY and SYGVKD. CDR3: CAISESRGTGDADTQYF. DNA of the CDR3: TGTGCCATCAGTGAGTCCCGGGGGACAGGGGATGCAGATACGCAGTATTTT.

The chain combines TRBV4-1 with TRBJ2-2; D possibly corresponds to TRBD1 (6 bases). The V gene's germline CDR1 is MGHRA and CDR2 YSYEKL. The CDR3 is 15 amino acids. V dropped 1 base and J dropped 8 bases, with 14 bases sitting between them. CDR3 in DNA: TGCGCCAGCAGCCAAGCGACGACAGGAGCTGGGGAGCTGTTTTTT. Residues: CASSQATTGAGELFF.

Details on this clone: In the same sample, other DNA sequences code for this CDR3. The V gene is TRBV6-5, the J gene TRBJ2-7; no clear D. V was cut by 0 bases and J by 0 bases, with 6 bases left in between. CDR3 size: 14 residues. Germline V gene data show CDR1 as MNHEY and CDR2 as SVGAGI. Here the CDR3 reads CASSYSSGSYEQYF. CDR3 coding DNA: TGTGCCAGCAGTTACTCGTCCGGCTCCTACGAGCAGTACTTC.

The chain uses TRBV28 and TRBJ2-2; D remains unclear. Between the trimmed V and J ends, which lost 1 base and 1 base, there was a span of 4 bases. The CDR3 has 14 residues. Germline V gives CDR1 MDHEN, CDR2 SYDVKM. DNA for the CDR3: TGTGCCAGCAGTTTATTACTGAACACCGGGGAGCTGTTTTTT. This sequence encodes CASSLLLNTGELFF.

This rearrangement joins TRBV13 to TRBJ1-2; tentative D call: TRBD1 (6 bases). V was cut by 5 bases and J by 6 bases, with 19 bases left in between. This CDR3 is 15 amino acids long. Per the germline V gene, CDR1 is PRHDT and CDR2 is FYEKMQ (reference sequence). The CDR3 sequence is CASSPRVEGGNGYTF. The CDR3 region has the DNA TGTGCCAGCAGCCCCCGGGTGGAAGGGGGGAATGGCTACACCTTC.

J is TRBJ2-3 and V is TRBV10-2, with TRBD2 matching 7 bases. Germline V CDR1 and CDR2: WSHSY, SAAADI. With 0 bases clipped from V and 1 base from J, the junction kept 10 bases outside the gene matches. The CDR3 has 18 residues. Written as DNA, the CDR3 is TGCGCCAGCAGTGAGTCGATCGTTGCGGGAGAAGGCACAGATACGCAGTATTTT. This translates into CASSESIVAGEGTDTQYF.

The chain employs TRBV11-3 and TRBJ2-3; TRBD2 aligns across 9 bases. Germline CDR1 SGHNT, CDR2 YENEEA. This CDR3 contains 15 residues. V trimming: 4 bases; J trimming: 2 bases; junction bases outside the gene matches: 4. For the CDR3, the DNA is TGTGCCAGCAGCTCCAGCGGGGGGAACACAGATACGCAGTATTTT. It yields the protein CASSSSGGNTDTQYF.

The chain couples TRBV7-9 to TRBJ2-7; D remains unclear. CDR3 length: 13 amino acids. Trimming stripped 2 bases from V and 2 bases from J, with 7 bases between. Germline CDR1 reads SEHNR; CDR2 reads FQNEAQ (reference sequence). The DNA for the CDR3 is TGTGCCAGCAGCTTAAACTGGCCCTACGAGCAGTACTTC. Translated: CASSLNWPYEQYF.

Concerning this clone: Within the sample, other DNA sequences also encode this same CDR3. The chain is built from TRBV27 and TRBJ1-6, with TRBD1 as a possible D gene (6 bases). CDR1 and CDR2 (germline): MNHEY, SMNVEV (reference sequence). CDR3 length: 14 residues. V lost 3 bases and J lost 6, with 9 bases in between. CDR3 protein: CASSFGGGNSPLHF. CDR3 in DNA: TGTGCCAGCAGTTTCGGAGGGGGTAATTCACCCCTCCACTTT.

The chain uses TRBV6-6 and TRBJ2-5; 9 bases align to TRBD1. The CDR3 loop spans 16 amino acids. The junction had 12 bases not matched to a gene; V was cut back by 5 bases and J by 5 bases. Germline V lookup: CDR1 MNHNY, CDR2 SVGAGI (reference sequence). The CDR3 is CASSQTQGQGGETQYF. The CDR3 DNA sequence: TGTGCCAGCAGTCAAACGCAGGGACAGGGCGGGGAGACCCAGTACTTC.

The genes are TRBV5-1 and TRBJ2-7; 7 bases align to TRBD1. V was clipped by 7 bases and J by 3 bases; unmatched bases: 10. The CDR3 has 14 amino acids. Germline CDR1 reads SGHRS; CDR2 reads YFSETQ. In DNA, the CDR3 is TGCGCCAGCGCGGTACAGGGGAATCTCTACGAGCAGTACTTC. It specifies CASAVQGNLYEQYF.

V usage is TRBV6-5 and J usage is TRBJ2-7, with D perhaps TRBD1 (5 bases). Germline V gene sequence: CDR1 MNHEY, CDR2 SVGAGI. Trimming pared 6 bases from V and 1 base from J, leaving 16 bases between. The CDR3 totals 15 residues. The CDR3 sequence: CASSSTGLASYEQYF. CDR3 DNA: TGTGCCAGCAGCTCAACAGGCTTGGCGTCCTACGAGCAGTACTTC.

The CDR3 coding sequence is TGTGCCAGCAGTTCGCCGGGACAGGGGGCAGAAGGGGAAAAACTGTTTTTT. Its translation is CASSSPGQGAEGEKLFF. J is TRBJ1-4 and V is TRBV28; TRBD1 agrees at 12 bases. Germline V gives CDR1 MDHEN, CDR2 SYDVKM. CDR3 length equals 17 residues. V was clipped by 4 bases and J by 8 bases; unmatched bases: 11.

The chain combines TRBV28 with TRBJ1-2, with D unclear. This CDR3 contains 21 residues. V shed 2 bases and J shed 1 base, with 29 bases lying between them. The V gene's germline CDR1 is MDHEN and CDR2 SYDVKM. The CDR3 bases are TGTGCCAGCAGTTTAATTACTTGGTCGGCCCTTCCATCATCATATAACTATGGCTACACCTTC. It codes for CASSLITWSALPSSYNYGYTF.

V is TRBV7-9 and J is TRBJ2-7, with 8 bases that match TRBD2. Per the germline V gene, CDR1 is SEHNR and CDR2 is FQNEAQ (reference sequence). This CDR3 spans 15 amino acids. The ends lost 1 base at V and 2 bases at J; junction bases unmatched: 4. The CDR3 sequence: CASSLGSGGAYEQYF. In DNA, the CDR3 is TGTGCCAGCAGCTTAGGTTCCGGGGGGGCCTACGAGCAGTACTTC.

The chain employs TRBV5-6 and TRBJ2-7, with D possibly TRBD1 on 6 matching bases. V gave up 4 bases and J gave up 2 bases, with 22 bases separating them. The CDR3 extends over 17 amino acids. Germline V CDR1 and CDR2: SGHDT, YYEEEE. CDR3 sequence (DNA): TGTGCCAGCAGCGCGTCGCCCGAGTGGACAGAAACCTACGAGCAGTACTTC. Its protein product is CASSASPEWTETYEQYF.

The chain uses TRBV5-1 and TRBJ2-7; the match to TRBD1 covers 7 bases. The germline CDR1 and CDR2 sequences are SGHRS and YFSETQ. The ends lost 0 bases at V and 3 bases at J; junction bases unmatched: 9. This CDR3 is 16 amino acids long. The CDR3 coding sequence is TGCGCCAGCAGCTTGGGGGTAACAGGGGAGCTCTACGAGCAGTACTTC. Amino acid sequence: CASSLGVTGELYEQYF. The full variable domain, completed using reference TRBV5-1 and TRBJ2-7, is KAGVTQTPRYLIKTRGQQVTLSCSPISGHRSVSWYQQTPGQGLQFLFEYFSETQRNKGNFPGRFSGRQFSNSRSEMNVSTLELGDSALYLCASSLGVTGELYEQYFGPGTRLTVT.

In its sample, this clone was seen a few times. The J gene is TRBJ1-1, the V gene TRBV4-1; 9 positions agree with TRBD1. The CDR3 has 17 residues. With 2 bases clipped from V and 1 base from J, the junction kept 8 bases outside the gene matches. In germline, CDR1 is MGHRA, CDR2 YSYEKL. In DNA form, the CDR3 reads TGCGCCAGCAGCCAACCACCGAACAGGGGGCAGAACACTGAAGCTTTCTTT. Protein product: CASSQPPNRGQNTEAFF.

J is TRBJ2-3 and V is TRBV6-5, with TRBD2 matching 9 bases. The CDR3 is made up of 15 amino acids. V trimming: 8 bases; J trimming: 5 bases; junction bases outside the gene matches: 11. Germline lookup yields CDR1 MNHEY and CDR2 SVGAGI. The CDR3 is CASLLLAGRGDTQYF. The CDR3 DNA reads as TGTGCCAGCCTACTCCTAGCGGGGCGGGGAGATACGCAGTATTTT.

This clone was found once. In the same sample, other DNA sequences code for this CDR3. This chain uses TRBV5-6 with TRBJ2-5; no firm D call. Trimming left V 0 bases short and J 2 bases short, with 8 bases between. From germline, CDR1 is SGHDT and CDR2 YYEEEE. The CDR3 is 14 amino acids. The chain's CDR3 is CASSLEGLQETQYF. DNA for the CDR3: TGTGCCAGCAGCTTGGAAGGGTTACAAGAGACCCAGTACTTC.

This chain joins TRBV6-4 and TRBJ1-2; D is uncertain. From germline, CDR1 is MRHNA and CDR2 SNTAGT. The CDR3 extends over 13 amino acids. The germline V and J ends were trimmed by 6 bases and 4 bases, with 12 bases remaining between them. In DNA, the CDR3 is TGTGCCAGCAGAGACCCAGGTTCCTATGGCTACACCTTC. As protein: CASRDPGSYGYTF.

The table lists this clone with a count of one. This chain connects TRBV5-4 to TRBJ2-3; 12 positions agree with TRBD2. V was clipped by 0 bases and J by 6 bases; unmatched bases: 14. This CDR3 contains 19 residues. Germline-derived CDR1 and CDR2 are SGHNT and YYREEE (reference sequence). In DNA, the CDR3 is TGTGCCAGCAGCTTGGGGCTAGCGGGAGGGCCTGGGGGCCGGGATACGCAGTATTTT. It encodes CASSLGLAGGPGGRDTQYF.

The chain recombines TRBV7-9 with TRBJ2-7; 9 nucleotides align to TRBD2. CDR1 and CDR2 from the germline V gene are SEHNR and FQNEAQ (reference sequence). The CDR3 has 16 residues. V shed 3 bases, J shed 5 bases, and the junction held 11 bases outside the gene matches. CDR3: CASSLGVREGGDEQYF. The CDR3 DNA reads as TGTGCCAGCAGCTTGGGGGTGCGGGAGGGTGGCGACGAGCAGTACTTC.